Included here is one TCR beta chain sequence, with context. CDR1 and CDR2 from the germline V gene are GTSNPN and SVGIG (reference sequence). The CDR3 has 16 residues. Deletions cut 4 bases from V and 0 bases from J, with 13 bases between. Donors in Cohort 3 counted as recovered after two negative PCRs, clearance, or symptom resolution. Assay used: immunoSEQ multiplex PCR; TCRdb lists only in-frame clones, some missing. The sample yields 320,000 or so clones, approximately 89% seen once. This sample stems from a study of blood T cell repertoires in COVID-19. At the level of the study: COVID-19 samples collected from the United States, Italy and Spain covered acute and convalescent phases.

This chain uses TRBV30 with TRBJ2-6; tentatively, D is TRBD2 (6 bases). The sequence was obtained from a man aged 30-40 years who had recovered from COVID-19. Sequencing was performed on PBMCs or T cells enriched from blood (not recorded which). CDR3 in DNA: TGTGCCTGGATCGCGGGGCCAACCTCTGGGGCCAACGTCCTGACTTTC. Translating gives CAWIAGPTSGANVLTF. Full variable domain (rest looked up from reference TRBV30 and TRBJ2-6): SQTIHQWPATLVQPVGSPLSLECTVEGTSNPNLYWYRQAAGRGLQLLFYSVGIGQISSEVPQNLSASRPQDRQFILSSKKLLLSDSGFYLCAWIAGPTSGANVLTFGAGSRLTVL.